This T cell receptor beta chain was profiled in a study of T cells in tuberculosis. Background on the study: The T cells targeted glucose monomycolate, a mycobacterial lipid, via CD1B. Points from the study as a whole: The stringent gate may have excluded weak CD1B-GMM tetramer binders.

Cells were sorted from thawed PBMC rested overnight and stained with GMM-loaded CD1B tetramer, viability dye and anti-CD3. The lipid loaded on the CD1B tetramers was C32 glucose monomycolate from Rhodococcus equi. Tetramer-negative cells, roughly 97,000 per donor, were also sorted. This CDR3 is 14 amino acids long. Deletions cut 2 bases from V and 0 bases from J, with 7 bases between. The germline CDR1 and CDR2 sequences are SEHNR and FQNEAQ (reference sequence). Measured with immunoSEQ multiplex PCR; TCRdb has only the in-frame clones, and not every one. The data hold some 60,000 clones, with 81% observed a single time.

J is TRBJ1-1 and V is TRBV7-9, with D hard to call. Material: CD1b-GMM tetramer-negative cells sorted from PBMCs. The origin of this receptor is an adult woman with latent tuberculosis. The CDR3 loop reads CASSLSRLNTEAFF. In DNA, the CDR3 is TGTGCCAGCAGCTTATCCAGATTGAACACTGAAGCTTTCTTT.